Below are 27 T cell receptor beta chains sequenced from a single sample in a study of beta chain features in type 1 diabetes. These TCRs' antigens remain unknown. Expressed TCRB transcripts were sequenced because the isolated RNA had all been reverse transcribed beforehand. Sequenced by immunoSEQ multiplex PCR; TCRdb stores in-frame clones only, minus some. There are some 270,000 clones in the sample; roughly a tenth occur only once, and roughly 0.017% lies in the top ten. Whole-study results and caveats: All four CD4+ subsets from Type 1 diabetes patients carried moderately but significantly shorter TCRB CDR3s.

Sequenced: naive CD4+ T cells from blood. Source of these receptors: a man aged 25-45 years with type 1 diabetes.

The chain uses TRBV25-1 and TRBJ1-2, with D hard to call. There are 12 residues in the CDR3. CDR1 is MGHDK, CDR2 SYGVNS, per germline. With 3 bases removed from V and 6 bases from J, the gap between germline ends came to 8 bases. This CDR3 reads CASSEVADGYTF. CDR3 nucleotides: TGTGCCAGCAGTGAGGTCGCGGATGGCTACACCTTC.

This clone was detected only a few times. The chain carries TRBV2 and TRBJ2-3; TRBD2 aligns across 9 bases. The CDR3 is made up of 16 amino acids. Germline V gives CDR1 SNHLY, CDR2 FYNNEI. Trimming at V came to 10 bases and at J to 10 bases, leaving 21 bases not matched to a gene. The CDR3: CATRGLSGGLEGAQYF. For the CDR3, the DNA is TGTGCCACCCGGGGCCTTAGCGGGGGCCTTGAGGGTGCGCAGTATTTT.

In its sample, this clone was seen a few times. The V and J genes are TRBV29-1 and TRBJ2-1, with TRBD2 as a possible D gene (5 bases). This CDR3 spans 12 amino acids. Trimming removed 7 bases at V and 3 bases at J, with 10 bases between. Germline lookup yields CDR1 SQVTM and CDR2 ANQGSEA. DNA for the CDR3: TGCAGCGCCGTGAGGGACTACAATGAGCAGTTCTTC. Protein: CSAVRDYNEQFF.

The chain employs TRBV2 and TRBJ2-3; D perhaps matches TRBD2 (7 bases). The CDR3 covers 13 residues. Germline CDR1 SNHLY, CDR2 FYNNEI. The CDR3, as DNA: TGTGTCTCCACCGGGGGGCACAAAGATACGCAGTATTTT. This sequence encodes CVSTGGHKDTQYF.

This clone was found a few times. The chain employs TRBV30 and TRBJ1-2; the D gene is possibly TRBD1 (5 bases). Per germline, CDR1 GTSNPN and CDR2 SVGIG (reference sequence). Trimming cost V 3 bases and J 7 bases, with 18 bases left between them. This CDR3 contains 14 residues. The CDR3 DNA sequence: TGTGCCTGGAGAATGCCAGACAGAAGGGTTGGCTACACCTTC. Encoded protein: CAWRMPDRRVGYTF.

This chain joins TRBV5-1 and TRBJ1-1; D call uncertain. Per germline, CDR1 SGHRS and CDR2 YFSETQ. Trimming shortened V by 4 bases and J by 2 bases, and 15 bases separated the two germline ends. CDR3 length: 15 amino acids. CDR3 protein: CASSRLTLDNTEAFF. CDR3 nucleotides: TGCGCCAGCAGCCGTCTTACTCTCGATAACACTGAAGCTTTCTTT.

In DNA form, the CDR3 reads TGTGCCAGCTCACAAGACAGAAACACTGAAGCTTTCTTT. As protein: CASSQDRNTEAFF. V and J are TRBV18 and TRBJ1-1; the D gene is possibly TRBD1 (5 bases). Trimming removed 4 bases from V and 2 bases from J, with 8 bases in between. The germline V gene encodes CDR1 KGHSH and CDR2 LQKENI. This CDR3 comprises 13 residues. The full variable domain, its missing parts supplied by reference TRBV18 and TRBJ1-1, is NAGVMQNPRHLVRRRGQEARLRCSPMKGHSHVYWYRQLPEEGLKFMVYLQKENIIDESGMPKERFSAEFPKEGPSILRIQQVVRGDSAAYFCASSQDRNTEAFFGQGTRLTVV.

This clone was picked up a small number of times. The chain is built from TRBV27 and TRBJ1-5; 9 bases are a match to TRBD1. The V gene end was trimmed by 5 bases and the J gene end by 4 bases; junction bases not matched to a gene: 3. This CDR3 has 14 residues. The germline V gene encodes CDR1 MNHEY and CDR2 SMNVEV (reference sequence). CDR3 amino acids: CASSMTGGNQPQHF. DNA for the CDR3: TGTGCCAGCAGTATGACAGGGGGAAATCAGCCCCAGCATTTT.

The chain has TRBV11-2 and TRBJ1-2; tentatively, D is TRBD1 (6 bases). The CDR3 spans 12 residues. CDR1 is SGHAT and CDR2 is FQNNGV in the germline V gene. Trimming cost V 3 bases and J 5 bases, with 7 bases left between them. The CDR3 sequence is CASSFTGYGYTF. For the CDR3, the DNA is TGTGCCAGCAGCTTTACAGGGTATGGCTACACCTTC.

The rearrangement links TRBV7-9 to TRBJ1-2, with TRBD1 matching over 7 bases. J was trimmed by 0 bases and V by 5 bases; bases with no gene match: 18. CDR3 size: 19 residues. Germline-derived CDR1 and CDR2 are SEHNR and FQNEAQ (reference sequence). The CDR3 protein is CASSPADRARGLANYGYTF. CDR3 coding DNA: TGTGCCAGCAGCCCCGCCGACAGGGCACGGGGGTTAGCTAACTATGGCTACACCTTC.

This chain connects TRBV5-1 to TRBJ2-1, with 7 bases matching TRBD1. The V gene end was trimmed by 5 bases and the J gene end by 2 bases; junction bases not matched to a gene: 7. CDR3 length: 15 residues. In germline, CDR1 is SGHRS, CDR2 YFSETQ. The CDR3 sequence: CASRGDSLPYNEQFF. The CDR3 DNA follows: TGCGCCAGCAGGGGGGACAGCCTCCCCTACAATGAGCAGTTCTTC. Full variable domain (remainder filled in from reference TRBV5-1 and TRBJ2-1): KAGVTQTPRYLIKTRGQQVTLSCSPISGHRSVSWYQQTPGQGLQFLFEYFSETQRNKGNFPGRFSGRQFSNSRSEMNVSTLELGDSALYLCASRGDSLPYNEQFFGPGTRLTVL.

The gene calls are TRBV11-2 and TRBJ2-7, with D perhaps matching TRBD2 (5 bases). V was cut by 5 bases and J by 2 bases, with 7 bases left in between. The CDR3 consists of 12 residues. Germline CDR1 is SGHAT and CDR2 is FQNNGV. The CDR3 sequence: CASSDYPYEQYF. As DNA, the CDR3 is TGTGCCAGCAGCGACTACCCCTACGAGCAGTACTTC.

This clone was seen a handful of times. The V gene is TRBV5-1, the J gene TRBJ2-3; D uncertain. This CDR3 is 14 amino acids long. In germline, CDR1 is SGHRS, CDR2 YFSETQ. V shed 2 bases and J shed 3 bases, with 10 bases lying between them. In DNA, the CDR3 is TGCGCCAGCAGCTTCTCAGGTTATACAGATACGCAGTATTTT. Its protein is CASSFSGYTDTQYF.

The V gene is TRBV19, the J gene TRBJ1-1, with 7 bases identical to TRBD1. Per the germline V gene, CDR1 is LNHDA and CDR2 is SQIVND (reference sequence). V lost 10 bases to trimming and J lost 1 base; unmatched junction nucleotides: 9. The CDR3 length is 14 residues. The CDR3 region has the DNA TGTGCCACCTCCGATTACAGGGGGAACACTGAAGCTTTCTTT. It yields the protein CATSDYRGNTEAFF.

The sample holds a few counts of this clone. This rearrangement joins TRBV5-1 to TRBJ1-1, with 12 bases that match TRBD1. The V gene end was trimmed by 3 bases and the J gene end by 4 bases; junction bases not matched to a gene: 10. Germline V CDR1 and CDR2: SGHRS, YFSETQ. CDR3 length: 17 residues. The CDR3 is CASSSGTGGVWGTEAFF. DNA for the CDR3: TGCGCCAGCAGCTCTGGGACAGGGGGCGTCTGGGGCACTGAAGCTTTCTTT.

The chain joins TRBV18 to TRBJ2-7; 8 positions agree with TRBD2. The CDR3 covers 15 residues. J gave up 2 bases and V 4 bases, and 7 bases lay outside the gene matches. CDR1 KGHSH and CDR2 LQKENI come from the germline V gene. The CDR3: CASSQAVAGTYEQYF. The CDR3 nucleotides are TGTGCCAGCTCACAGGCGGTAGCGGGGACCTACGAGCAGTACTTC.

The gene calls are TRBV11-2 and TRBJ1-4; D unclear. Looked up from germline, CDR1 is SGHAT and CDR2 is FQNNGV. The CDR3 has 11 residues. Trimming shortened V by 2 bases and J by 8 bases, and 3 bases separated the two germline ends. In DNA form, the CDR3 reads TGTGCCAGCAGCTTACGGGAAAAACTGTTTTTT. Residues: CASSLREKLFF.

The chain couples TRBV28 to TRBJ1-6; D not certain. From germline, CDR1 is MDHEN and CDR2 SYDVKM. Trimming took 5 bases from V and 6 from J, leaving 11 bases between them. The CDR3 runs 14 residues. The CDR3 is CASSLQTRNSPLHF. The CDR3 DNA sequence: TGTGCCAGCAGTCTCCAGACACGTAATTCACCCCTCCACTTT.

This clone came up a few times. This rearrangement joins TRBV30 to TRBJ1-5, with D possibly matching TRBD1 (5 bases). CDR3 length equals 12 residues. V lost 2 bases to trimming and J lost 7 bases, with 9 bases between them. Germline CDR1 GTSNPN, CDR2 SVGIG (reference sequence). CDR3 sequence: CAWSSGGQPQHF. Written as DNA, the CDR3 is TGTGCCTGGAGTTCCGGGGGACAGCCCCAGCATTTT.

Only a few counts were recorded for this clone. This chain connects TRBV11-2 to TRBJ2-7, with TRBD1 identical over 9 bases. CDR3 length equals 15 residues. Trimming cost V 1 base and J 6 bases; bases outside gene matches: 7. The germline gives CDR1 SGHAT, CDR2 FQNNGV. The CDR3: CASSLAGQGGLEQYF. CDR3 DNA sequence: TGTGCCAGCAGCTTAGCGGGACAGGGTGGACTCGAGCAGTACTTC. The full variable domain, rest sourced from reference TRBV11-2 and TRBJ2-7, is EAGVAQSPRYKIIEKRQSVAFWCNPISGHATLYWYQQILGQGPKLLIQFQNNGVVDDSQLPKDRFSAERLKGVDSTLKIQPAKLEDSAVYLCASSLAGQGGLEQYFGPGTRLTVT.

V usage is TRBV7-3 and J usage is TRBJ2-3; a possible D gene is TRBD1 (6 bases). Germline lookup yields CDR1 SGHTA and CDR2 FQGTGA. CDR3 length: 14 amino acids. Trimming left V 5 bases short and J 4 bases short, with 13 bases between. This CDR3 is CASSPGTSADTQYF. Here the CDR3 DNA reads TGTGCCAGCAGCCCCGGGACAAGTGCAGATACGCAGTATTTT.

This clone occurred a few times. The chain uses TRBV4-2 and TRBJ2-2, with D unresolved. Germline CDR1 LGHNA, CDR2 YNFKEQ. The CDR3 runs to 16 residues. V lost 3 bases and J lost 1, with 12 bases in between. The CDR3 protein is CASSHTPGRNTGELFF. CDR3 nucleotide sequence: TGTGCCAGCAGCCACACTCCGGGTCGGAACACCGGGGAGCTGTTTTTT.

This clone was detected a few times. This sequence joins TRBV6-1 and TRBJ1-6; D might be TRBD1 (6 bases). The CDR3 covers 15 residues. V was pared by 0 bases and J by 10 bases, with 13 bases between. Germline assignment: CDR1 MNHNS and CDR2 SASEGT. CDR3 in DNA: TGTGCCAGCAGTGAAGCGGGGGCGCCGAGATCACCCCTCCACTTT. Residues: CASSEAGAPRSPLHF.

The chain is built from TRBV5-1 and TRBJ2-5, with 7 bases matching TRBD1. Unmatched junction bases numbered 7, after V lost 0 bases and J lost 5 bases. CDR3 length: 15 amino acids. Germline V gene data show CDR1 as SGHRS and CDR2 as YFSETQ. The CDR3 region has the DNA TGCGCCAGCAGCTTGGAGGGCAGGGGGATCGAGACCCAGTACTTC. It yields the protein CASSLEGRGIETQYF. The full variable domain, with the rest looked up from reference TRBV5-1 and TRBJ2-5, is KAGVTQTPRYLIKTRGQQVTLSCSPISGHRSVSWYQQTPGQGLQFLFEYFSETQRNKGNFPGRFSGRQFSNSRSEMNVSTLELGDSALYLCASSLEGRGIETQYFGPGTRLLVL.

In this sample, this clone turned up a few times. The chain couples TRBV14 to TRBJ2-2, with 7 bases fitting TRBD2. Germline CDR1 SGHDN, CDR2 FVKESK. There are 14 residues in the CDR3. Trimming removed 4 bases from V and 4 bases from J; junction bases left unmatched: 3. The CDR3 region is CASSRPGGTGELFF. The CDR3 nucleotides read TGTGCCAGCAGCCGCCCGGGGGGCACCGGGGAGCTGTTTTTT.

This clone was seen only a few times. This chain connects TRBV14 to TRBJ2-3; TRBD1 matches at 8 bases. The CDR3 consists of 13 residues. Per the germline V gene, CDR1 is SGHDN and CDR2 is FVKESK. Trimming removed 6 bases from V and 4 bases from J; junction bases left unmatched: 3. The CDR3 region has the DNA TGTGCCAGCAGTCTGACAGGGGCAGATACGCAGTATTTT. Encoded protein: CASSLTGADTQYF.

The rearrangement joins TRBV27 to TRBJ2-1; 8 bases fit TRBD1. This CDR3 is built from 15 residues. With V trimmed by 5 bases and J by 8 bases, 11 bases remained unmatched. Germline V gives CDR1 MNHEY, CDR2 SMNVEV (reference sequence). CDR3 DNA: TGTGCCAGCAGTCCCGGCAGGGGGCGCAGGGATGAGCAGTTCTTC. This encodes CASSPGRGRRDEQFF.